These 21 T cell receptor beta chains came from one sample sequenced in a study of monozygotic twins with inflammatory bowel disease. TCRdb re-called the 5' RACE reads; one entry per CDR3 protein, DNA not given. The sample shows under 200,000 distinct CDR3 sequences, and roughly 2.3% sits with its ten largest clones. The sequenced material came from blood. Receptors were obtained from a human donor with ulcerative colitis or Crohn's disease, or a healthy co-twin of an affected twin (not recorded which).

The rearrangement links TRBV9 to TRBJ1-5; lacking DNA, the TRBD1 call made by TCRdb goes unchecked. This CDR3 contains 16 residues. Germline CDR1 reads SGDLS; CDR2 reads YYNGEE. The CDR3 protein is CASSVGEGALGQPQHF.

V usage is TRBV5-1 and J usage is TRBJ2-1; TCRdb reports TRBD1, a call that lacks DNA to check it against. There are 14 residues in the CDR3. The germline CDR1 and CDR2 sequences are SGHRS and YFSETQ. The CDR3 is CASSLGTAYNEQFF. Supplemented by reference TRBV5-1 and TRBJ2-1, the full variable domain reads KAGVTQTPRYLIKTRGQQVTLSCSPISGHRSVSWYQQTPGQGLQFLFEYFSETQRNKGNFPGRFSGRQFSNSRSEMNVSTLELGDSALYLCASSLGTAYNEQFFGPGTRLTVL.

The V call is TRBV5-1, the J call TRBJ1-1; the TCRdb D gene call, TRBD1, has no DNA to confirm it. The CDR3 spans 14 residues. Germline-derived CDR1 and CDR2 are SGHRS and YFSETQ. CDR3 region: CASSLVQGDTEAFF.

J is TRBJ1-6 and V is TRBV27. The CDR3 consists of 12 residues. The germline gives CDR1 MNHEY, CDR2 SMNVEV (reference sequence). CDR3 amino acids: CASSPHGSPLHF.

The CDR3 sequence: CATSRDKAGGHQPQHF. The gene calls are TRBV15 and TRBJ1-5; the TCRdb D gene call, TRBD1, has no DNA to confirm it. This CDR3 is 16 amino acids long. Germline values: CDR1 LNHNV, CDR2 YYDKDF (reference sequence).

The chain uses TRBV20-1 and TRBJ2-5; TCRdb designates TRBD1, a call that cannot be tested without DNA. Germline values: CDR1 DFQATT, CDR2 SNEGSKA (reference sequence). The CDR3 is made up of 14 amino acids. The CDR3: CSAPPTAPQETQYF.

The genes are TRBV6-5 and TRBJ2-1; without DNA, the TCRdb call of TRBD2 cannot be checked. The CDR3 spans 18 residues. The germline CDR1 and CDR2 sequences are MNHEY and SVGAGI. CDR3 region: CASSYSTSGSGSYNEQFF.

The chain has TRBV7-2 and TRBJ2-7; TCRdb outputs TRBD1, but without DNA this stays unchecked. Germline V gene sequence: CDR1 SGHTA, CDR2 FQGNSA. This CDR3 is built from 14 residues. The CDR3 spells CASSLGHPSYEQYF.

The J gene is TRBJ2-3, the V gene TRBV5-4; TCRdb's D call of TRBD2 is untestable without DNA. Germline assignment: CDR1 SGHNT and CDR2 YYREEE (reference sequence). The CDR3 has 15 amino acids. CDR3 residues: CASRRWGAGTDTQYF.

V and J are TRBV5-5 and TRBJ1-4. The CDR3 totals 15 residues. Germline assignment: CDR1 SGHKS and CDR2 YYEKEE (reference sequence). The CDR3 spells CASSFTSGPNEKLFF. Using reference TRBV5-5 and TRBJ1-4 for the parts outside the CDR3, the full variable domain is DAGVTQSPTHLIKTRGQQVTLRCSPISGHKSVSWYQQVLGQGPQFIFQYYEKEERGRGNFPDRFSARQFPNYSSELNVNALLLGDSALYLCASSFTSGPNEKLFFGSGTQLSVL.

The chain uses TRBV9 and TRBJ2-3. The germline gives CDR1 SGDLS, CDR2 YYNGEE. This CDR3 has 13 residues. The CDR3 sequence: CVSSVVGTDTQYF.

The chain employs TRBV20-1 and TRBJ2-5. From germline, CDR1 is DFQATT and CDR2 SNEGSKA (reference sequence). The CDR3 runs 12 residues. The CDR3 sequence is CSASRDQETQYF.

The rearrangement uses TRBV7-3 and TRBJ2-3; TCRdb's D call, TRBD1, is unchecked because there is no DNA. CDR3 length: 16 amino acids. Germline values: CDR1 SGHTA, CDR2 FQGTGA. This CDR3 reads CASSLTAGAVADTQYF. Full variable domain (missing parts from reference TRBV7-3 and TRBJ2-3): GAGVSQTPSNKVTEKGKYVELRCDPISGHTALYWYRQSLGQGPEFLIYFQGTGAADDSGLPNDRFFAVRPEGSVSTLKIQRTERGDSAVYLCASSLTAGAVADTQYFGPGTRLTVL.

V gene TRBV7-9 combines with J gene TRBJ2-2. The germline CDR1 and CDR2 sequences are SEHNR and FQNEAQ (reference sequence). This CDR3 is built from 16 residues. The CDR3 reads CASSLTRMANTGELFF.

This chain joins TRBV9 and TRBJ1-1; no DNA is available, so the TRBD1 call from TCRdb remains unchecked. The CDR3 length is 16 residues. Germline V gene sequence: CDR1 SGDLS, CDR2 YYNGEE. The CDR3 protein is CASSSPLRGSNTEAFF. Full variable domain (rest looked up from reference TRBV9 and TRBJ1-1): DSGVTQTPKHLITATGQRVTLRCSPRSGDLSVYWYQQSLDQGLQFLIQYYNGEERAKGNILERFSAQQFPDLHSELNLSSLELGDSALYFCASSSPLRGSNTEAFFGQGTRLTVV.

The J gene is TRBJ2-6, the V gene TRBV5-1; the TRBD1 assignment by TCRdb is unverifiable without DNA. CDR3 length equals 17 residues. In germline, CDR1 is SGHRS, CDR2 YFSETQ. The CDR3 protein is CASAPGRDPSGANVLTF.

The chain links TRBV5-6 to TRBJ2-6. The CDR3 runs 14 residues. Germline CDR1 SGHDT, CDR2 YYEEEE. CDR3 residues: CASTWDSGANVLTF. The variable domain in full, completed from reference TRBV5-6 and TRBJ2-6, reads DAGVTQSPTHLIKTRGQQVTLRCSPKSGHDTVSWYQQALGQGPQFIFQYYEEEERQRGNFPDRFSGHQFPNYSSELNVNALLLGDSALYLCASTWDSGANVLTFGAGSRLTVL.

This CDR3 reads CASSLGGDEKLFF. The chain couples TRBV7-8 to TRBJ1-4; there is no DNA to check the TCRdb D call of TRBD1. This CDR3 is built from 13 residues. Germline CDR1 and CDR2: SGHVS and FQNEAQ.

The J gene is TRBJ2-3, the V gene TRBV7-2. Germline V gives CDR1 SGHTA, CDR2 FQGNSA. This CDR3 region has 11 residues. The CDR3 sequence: CASSLAGTQYF.

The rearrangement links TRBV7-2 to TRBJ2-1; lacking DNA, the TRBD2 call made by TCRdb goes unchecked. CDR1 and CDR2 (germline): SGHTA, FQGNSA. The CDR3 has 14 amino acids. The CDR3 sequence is CASSLAGLANEQFF. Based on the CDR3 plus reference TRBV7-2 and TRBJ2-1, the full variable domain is GAGVSQSPSNKVTEKGKDVELRCDPISGHTALYWYRQSLGQGLEFLIYFQGNSAPDKSGLPSDRFSAERTGGSVSTLTIQRTQQEDSAVYLCASSLAGLANEQFFGPGTRLTVL.

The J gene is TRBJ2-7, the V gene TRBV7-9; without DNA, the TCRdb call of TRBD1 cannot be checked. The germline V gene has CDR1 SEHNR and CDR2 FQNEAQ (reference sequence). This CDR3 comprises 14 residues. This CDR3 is CASSWGQALTGQYF. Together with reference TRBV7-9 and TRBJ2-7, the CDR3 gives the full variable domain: DTGVSQNPRHKITKRGQNVTFRCDPISEHNRLYWYRQTLGQGPEFLTYFQNEAQLEKSRLLSDRFSAERPKGSFSTLEIQRTEQGDSAMYLCASSWGQALTGQYFGPGTRLTVT.